Each of the 17 T cell receptor beta chains below was sequenced from the same sample in a study of molecular identifiers for immune sequencing clone quantification. TCRdb independently ran MiXCR on the PCR reads; one entry per CDR3 protein. Among over 85,000 distinct CDR3 sequences listed, 35% were seen once. Sequenced material: naive CD8+ T cells from blood, with Jurkat cell RNA spiked in. Subset reported: FACS-sorted CD8+CD4-CCR7+CD45RA+ naive T cells. These receptors were collected from a human donor in good health. Some libraries in this study had Jurkat cell RNA spiked in.

This clonotype was picked up many times. The chain combines TRBV19 with TRBJ2-3; D unresolved. The germline V gene encodes CDR1 LNHDA and CDR2 SQIVND (reference sequence). V was cut by 9 bases and J by 0 bases, with 4 bases left in between. This CDR3 has 11 amino acids. This chain's CDR3 is CASTSTDTQYF. The CDR3 coding sequence is TGTGCCAGCACAAGCACAGATACGCAGTATTTT.

The genes are TRBV29-1 and TRBJ2-1; no clear D gene. CDR3 size: 15 residues. V lost 3 bases, J lost 0 bases, and 12 bases lay in between. CDR1 is SQVTM, CDR2 ANQGSEA, per germline. The CDR3 here is CSVDSPTSSYNEQFF. CDR3 bases: TGCAGCGTTGATTCCCCGACGTCCTCCTACAATGAGCAGTTCTTC.

At least ten counts were recorded for this clonotype. J is TRBJ2-3 and V is TRBV29-1; possible D gene TRBD2, 6 bases. Germline V gene lookup returns CDR1 SQVTM and CDR2 ANQGSEA. V shed 6 bases and J shed 2 bases, with 12 bases lying between them. This CDR3 is built from 13 residues. The CDR3 here is CSVLAENTDTQYF. The CDR3 coding sequence is TGCAGCGTATTAGCGGAGAACACAGATACGCAGTATTTT.

Worth noting for this clonotype: A much larger clonotype is one base distant, so this may be a read error. This rearrangement joins TRBV7-8 to TRBJ2-2, with D unresolved. Trimming shortened V by 1 base and J by 6 bases, and 12 bases separated the two germline ends. The germline gives CDR1 SGHVS, CDR2 FQNEAQ. The CDR3 sequence is 15 residues long. The CDR3 region is CASSLELTNAGELFF. The CDR3 DNA reads as TGTGCCAGCAGCTTAGAACTTACTAACGCCGGGGAGCTGTTTTTT.

With respect to this clonotype: This CDR3 is missing its conserved last phenylalanine or tryptophan, likely due to a read error. The chain uses TRBV19 and TRBJ1-5; weak D call: TRBD1 (5 bases). V lost 6 bases to trimming and J lost 0 bases, with 12 bases between them. Germline V gene data show CDR1 as LNHDA and CDR2 as SQIVND (reference sequence). This CDR3 contains 15 residues. The CDR3 is CASSVTEYSNQPQHI. The CDR3 DNA sequence: TGTGCCAGTAGCGTGACAGAGTATAGCAATCAGCCCCAGCATATT.

This clonotype was counted a few times. This chain links TRBV7-8 with TRBJ2-7; 13 nucleotides line up with TRBD2. Germline-derived CDR1 and CDR2 are SGHVS and FQNEAQ. This CDR3 contains 15 residues. After removal of 2 bases from V and 6 bases from J, the junction contained 4 bases not matched to a gene. The CDR3 protein is CASSLTGTSGVEQYF. The CDR3 DNA sequence: TGTGCCAGCAGCTTAACCGGGACTAGCGGGGTCGAGCAGTACTTC.

This clonotype was counted a few times. This rearrangement joins TRBV5-4 to TRBJ2-7; D ambiguous. CDR1 SGHNT and CDR2 YYREEE come from the germline V gene (reference sequence). V dropped 3 bases and J dropped 4 bases, with 11 bases sitting between them. This CDR3 comprises 13 residues. The CDR3 protein is CASSSPTGYEQYF. CDR3 coding DNA: TGTGCCAGCAGCTCTCCGACTGGATACGAGCAGTACTTC.

With respect to this clonotype: Since no conserved phenylalanine or tryptophan closes the CDR3, a read error is the likely cause. V and J are TRBV9 and TRBJ1-1; 7 bases are a match to TRBD1. The ends lost 2 bases at V and 8 bases at J; junction bases unmatched: 9. This CDR3 is built from 14 residues. Germline V gene lookup returns CDR1 SGDLS and CDR2 YYNGEE. The CDR3 spells CASSVLSPGQEAFL. As DNA, the CDR3 is TGTGCCAGCAGCGTTCTTAGCCCGGGACAGGAAGCTTTCTTA.

Turning to this clonotype: This may be a read error: a much more frequent sequence differs by one nucleotide. The conserved closing phenylalanine or tryptophan is absent in this CDR3, likely reflecting a read error. This rearrangement joins TRBV29-1 to TRBJ2-5, with D unclear. The germline gives CDR1 SQVTM, CDR2 ANQGSEA. The CDR3 loop spans 11 amino acids. Trimming cost V 7 bases and J 5 bases, with 11 bases left between them. Here the CDR3 reads CSAMVPETQYL. The CDR3 nucleotides read TGCAGCGCCATGGTGCCCGAGACCCAGTACCTC.

DNA for the CDR3: TGTGCCAGCAGCTTATGGGGCGGGAGGGCGGAAAACATTCAGTACTTC. Its protein product is CASSLWGGRAENIQYF. The chain joins TRBV13 to TRBJ2-4; 9 bases line up with TRBD2. The trim removed 2 bases at V and 5 bases at J, leaving 7 bases unmatched. Germline values: CDR1 PRHDT, CDR2 FYEKMQ (reference sequence). This CDR3 spans 16 amino acids.

This clonotype was counted a few times. The rearrangement uses TRBV4-3 and TRBJ2-1; tentatively, D is TRBD1 (5 bases). The CDR3 runs to 11 residues. The germline V gene encodes CDR1 LGHNA and CDR2 YSLEER. V was pared by 1 base and J by 10 bases, with 5 bases between. CDR3 sequence reads: CASSQGQEQFF. In DNA form, the CDR3 reads TGCGCCAGCAGCCAAGGACAGGAGCAGTTCTTC.

This clonotype has just one count. With a much larger clone just one base away, this may be a read error. This is likely a read error, given that the CDR3 carries no conserved phenylalanine or tryptophan at its end. The chain employs TRBV4-2 and TRBJ2-7; D possibly uses TRBD1 or TRBD2 (5 bases each). Trimming stripped 3 bases from V and 4 bases from J, with 10 bases between. The CDR3 extends over 13 amino acids. Per germline, CDR1 LGHNA and CDR2 YNFKEQ. CDR3 nucleotides: TGTGCCAGCAGCCATGGGACGGCATACGAGCAGTACCTC. Its protein product is CASSHGTAYEQYL.

Regarding this clonotype: It is likely a read error: a sequence one base away is far more abundant. The chain links TRBV7-9 to TRBJ1-1; D call uncertain. This CDR3 contains 12 residues. Germline lookup yields CDR1 SEHNR and CDR2 FQNEAQ (reference sequence). CDR3 in amino acids: CASSLGGHEALF. In nucleotides, the CDR3 is TGTGCCAGCAGCTTAGGTGGGCACGAAGCTCTCTTT.

V and J are TRBV4-3 and TRBJ2-3, with unresolved D. V was shortened by 5 bases and J by 0 bases, with 6 bases between the two germline ends. The CDR3 totals 13 residues. Per germline, CDR1 LGHNA and CDR2 YSLEER. CDR3 nucleotide sequence: TGCGCCAGCAGCAAGGGTAGCACAGATACGCAGTATTTT. Translating gives CASSKGSTDTQYF.

This clonotype has more than one count but fewer than ten. This chain joins TRBV13 and TRBJ2-4; D is possibly TRBD2 (5 bases). This CDR3 comprises 16 residues. Germline lookup yields CDR1 PRHDT and CDR2 FYEKMQ (reference sequence). Trimming left V 2 bases short and J 0 bases short, with 11 bases between. CDR3 residues: CASSLSLGLAKNIQYF. The CDR3 region has the DNA TGTGCCAGCAGCTTATCCCTCGGACTAGCCAAAAACATTCAGTACTTC. Complete variable domain (other parts from reference TRBV13 and TRBJ2-4): AAGVIQSPRHLIKEKRETATLKCYPIPRHDTVYWYQQGPGQDPQFLISFYEKMQSDKGSIPDRFSAQQFSDYHSELNMSSLELGDSALYFCASSLSLGLAKNIQYFGAGTRLSVL.

This clonotype was recorded at least ten times. In nucleotides, the CDR3 is TGTGCCAGCAGCATAGGGACAGACTACGAGCAGTACTTC. Protein: CASSIGTDYEQYF. The chain carries TRBV11-2 and TRBJ2-7, with TRBD1 matching over 7 bases. The V gene end was trimmed by 5 bases and the J gene end by 3 bases; junction bases not matched to a gene: 4. This CDR3 comprises 13 residues. Germline CDR1 reads SGHAT; CDR2 reads FQNNGV.

This chain uses TRBV5-6 with TRBJ2-7, with D perhaps matching TRBD2 (5 bases). Germline loops: CDR1 SGHDT, CDR2 YYEEEE. This CDR3 is built from 14 residues. Trimming left V 4 bases short and J 0 bases short, with 11 bases between. The CDR3 here is CASSIGLLSYEQYF. The CDR3 DNA is TGTGCCAGCAGCATTGGACTTCTCTCCTACGAGCAGTACTTC.